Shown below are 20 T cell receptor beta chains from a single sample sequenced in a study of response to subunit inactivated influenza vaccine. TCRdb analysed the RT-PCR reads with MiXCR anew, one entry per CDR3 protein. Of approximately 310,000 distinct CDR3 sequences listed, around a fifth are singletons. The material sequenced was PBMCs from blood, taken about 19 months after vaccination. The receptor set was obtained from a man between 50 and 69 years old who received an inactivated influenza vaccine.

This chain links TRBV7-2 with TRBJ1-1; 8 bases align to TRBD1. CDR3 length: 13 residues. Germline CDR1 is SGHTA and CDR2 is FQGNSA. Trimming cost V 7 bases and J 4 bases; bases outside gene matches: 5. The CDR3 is CASTFTGGTEAFF. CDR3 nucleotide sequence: TGTGCCAGCACCTTTACAGGGGGCACTGAAGCTTTCTTT. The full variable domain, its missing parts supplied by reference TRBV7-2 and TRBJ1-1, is GAGVSQSPSNKVTEKGKDVELRCDPISGHTALYWYRQSLGQGLEFLIYFQGNSAPDKSGLPSDRFSAERTGGSVSTLTIQRTQQEDSAVYLCASTFTGGTEAFFGQGTRLTVV.

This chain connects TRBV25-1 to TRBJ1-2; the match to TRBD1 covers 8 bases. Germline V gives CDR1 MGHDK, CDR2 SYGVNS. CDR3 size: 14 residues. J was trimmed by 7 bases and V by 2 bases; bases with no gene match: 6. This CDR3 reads CASSETDRVTGYTF. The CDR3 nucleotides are TGTGCCAGCAGTGAAACGGACAGGGTGACTGGCTACACCTTC.

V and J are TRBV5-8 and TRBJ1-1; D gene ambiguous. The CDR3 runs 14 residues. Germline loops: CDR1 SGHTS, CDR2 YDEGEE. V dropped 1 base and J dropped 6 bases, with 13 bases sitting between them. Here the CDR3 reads CASSLRLGLPEAFF. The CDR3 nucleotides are TGTGCCAGCAGCTTGCGGCTTGGCTTACCTGAAGCTTTCTTT. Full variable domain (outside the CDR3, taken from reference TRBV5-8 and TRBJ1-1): EAGVTQSPTHLIKTRGQQATLRCSPISGHTSVYWYQQALGLGLQFLLWYDEGEERNRGNFPPRFSGRQFPNYSSELNVNALELEDSALYLCASSLRLGLPEAFFGQGTRLTVV.

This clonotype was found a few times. In DNA, the CDR3 is TGCGCCAGCAGTGAGGGACGGATCTCTGGGGCCAACGTCCTGACTTTC. This codes for CASSEGRISGANVLTF. V is TRBV10-1 and J is TRBJ2-6; D remains unclear. This CDR3 has 16 amino acids. In germline, CDR1 is WNHNN, CDR2 SYGVQD (reference sequence). Trimming shortened V by 2 bases and J by 0 bases, and 8 bases separated the two germline ends.

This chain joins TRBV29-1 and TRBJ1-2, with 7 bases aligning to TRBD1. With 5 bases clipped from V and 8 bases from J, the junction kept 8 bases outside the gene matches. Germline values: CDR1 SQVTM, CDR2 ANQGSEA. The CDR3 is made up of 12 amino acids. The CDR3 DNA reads TGCAGCGTTCCTGACAGGGCGGGGGGCTACACCTTC. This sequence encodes CSVPDRAGGYTF.

This CDR3 is CASSLALEGGYGYTF. DNA for the CDR3: TGTGCCAGCAGCTTAGCGCTAGAGGGTGGCTATGGCTACACCTTC. This sequence joins TRBV7-8 and TRBJ1-2, with unresolved D. Germline V gives CDR1 SGHVS, CDR2 FQNEAQ. Trimming took off 0 bases at V and 4 bases at J, with 12 bases between the two ends. The CDR3 covers 15 residues.

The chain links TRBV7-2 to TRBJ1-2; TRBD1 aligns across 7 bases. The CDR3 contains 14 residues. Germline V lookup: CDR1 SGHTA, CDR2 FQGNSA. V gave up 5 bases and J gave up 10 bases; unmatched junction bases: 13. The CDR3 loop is CASSRRGSQGTYTF. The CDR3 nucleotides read TGTGCCAGCAGCCGCCGGGGCTCACAGGGGACCTACACCTTC.

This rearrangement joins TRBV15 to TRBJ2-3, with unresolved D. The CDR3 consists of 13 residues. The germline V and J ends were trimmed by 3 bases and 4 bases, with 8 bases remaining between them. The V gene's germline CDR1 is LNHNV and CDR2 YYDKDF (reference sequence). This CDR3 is CATSRSLSDTQYF. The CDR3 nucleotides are TGTGCCACCAGCAGGTCCCTGTCAGATACGCAGTATTTT.

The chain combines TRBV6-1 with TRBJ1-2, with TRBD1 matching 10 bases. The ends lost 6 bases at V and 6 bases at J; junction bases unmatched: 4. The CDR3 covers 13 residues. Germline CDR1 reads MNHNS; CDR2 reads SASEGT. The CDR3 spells CASRGQGFDGYTF. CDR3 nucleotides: TGTGCCAGCAGGGGACAGGGGTTTGATGGCTACACCTTC.

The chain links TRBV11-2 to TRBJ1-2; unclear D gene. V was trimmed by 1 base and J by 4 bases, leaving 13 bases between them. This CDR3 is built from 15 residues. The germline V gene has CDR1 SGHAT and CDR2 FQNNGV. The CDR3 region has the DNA TGTGCCAGCAGCTTAGGTCCTGGGAACGGCTATGGCTACACCTTC. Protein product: CASSLGPGNGYGYTF. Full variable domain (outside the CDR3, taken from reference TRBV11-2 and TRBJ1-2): EAGVAQSPRYKIIEKRQSVAFWCNPISGHATLYWYQQILGQGPKLLIQFQNNGVVDDSQLPKDRFSAERLKGVDSTLKIQPAKLEDSAVYLCASSLGPGNGYGYTFGSGTRLTVV.

CDR3 region: CASSALAGITYEQYF. CDR3 nucleotide sequence: TGTGCCAGCAGCGCCCTAGCGGGAATTACCTACGAGCAGTACTTC. This chain connects TRBV7-2 to TRBJ2-7; 9 bases map to TRBD2. The V gene end was trimmed by 5 bases and the J gene end by 2 bases; junction bases not matched to a gene: 7. The CDR3 consists of 15 residues. CDR1 is SGHTA, CDR2 FQGNSA, per germline.

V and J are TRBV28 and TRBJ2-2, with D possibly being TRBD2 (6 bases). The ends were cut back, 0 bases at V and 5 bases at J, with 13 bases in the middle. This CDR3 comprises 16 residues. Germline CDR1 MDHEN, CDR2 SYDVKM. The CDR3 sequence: CASSLWGGRDTGELFF. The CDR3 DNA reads TGTGCCAGCAGTTTATGGGGGGGACGGGATACCGGGGAGCTGTTTTTT.

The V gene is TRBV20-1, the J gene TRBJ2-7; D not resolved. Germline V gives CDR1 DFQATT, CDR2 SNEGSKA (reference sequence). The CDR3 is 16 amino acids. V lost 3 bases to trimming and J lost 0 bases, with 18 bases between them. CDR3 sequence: CSASSSLVQNSYEQYF. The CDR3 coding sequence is TGCAGTGCTAGCAGTTCCCTAGTTCAGAACTCCTACGAGCAGTACTTC.

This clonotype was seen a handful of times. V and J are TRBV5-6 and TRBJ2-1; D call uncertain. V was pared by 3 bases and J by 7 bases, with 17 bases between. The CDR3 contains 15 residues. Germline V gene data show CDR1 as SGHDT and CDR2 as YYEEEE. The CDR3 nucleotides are TGTGCCAGCAGCTCAAACCGGGCCTACGCTAATGAGCAGTTCTTC. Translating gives CASSSNRAYANEQFF.

DNA of the CDR3: TGTGCCAGCAGCTTTTGGTCACGGCGGGACCTCACAGATACGCAGTATTTT. Residues: CASSFWSRRDLTDTQYF. The J gene is TRBJ2-3, the V gene TRBV5-4; maybe TRBD2 (6 bases). In germline, CDR1 is SGHNT, CDR2 YYREEE (reference sequence). The CDR3 is made up of 17 amino acids. The ends were cut back, 2 bases at V and 2 bases at J, with 18 bases in the middle.

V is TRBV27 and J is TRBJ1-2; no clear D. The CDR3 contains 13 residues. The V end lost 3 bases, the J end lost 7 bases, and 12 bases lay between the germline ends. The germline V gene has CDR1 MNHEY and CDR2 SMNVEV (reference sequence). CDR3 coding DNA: TGTGCCAGCAGTTTCGCAGCCCTCTCTGGCTACACCTTC. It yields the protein CASSFAALSGYTF.

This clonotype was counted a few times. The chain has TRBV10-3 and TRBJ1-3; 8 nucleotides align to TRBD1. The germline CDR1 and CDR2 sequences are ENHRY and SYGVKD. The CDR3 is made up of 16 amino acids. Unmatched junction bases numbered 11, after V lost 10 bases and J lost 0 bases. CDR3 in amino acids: CATTETGGFSGNTIYF. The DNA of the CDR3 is TGTGCCACTACCGAAACAGGGGGATTCTCTGGAAACACCATATATTTT.

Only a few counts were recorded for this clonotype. For the CDR3, the DNA is TGTGCCAGCAGCCAAGATTCTCACAGACCCTATGGCTACACCTTC. Translated: CASSQDSHRPYGYTF. This sequence joins TRBV3-1 and TRBJ1-2; unclear D gene. With 0 bases removed from V and 4 bases from J, the gap between germline ends came to 12 bases. Germline V gene sequence: CDR1 LGHDT, CDR2 YNNKEL (reference sequence). The CDR3 loop spans 15 amino acids.

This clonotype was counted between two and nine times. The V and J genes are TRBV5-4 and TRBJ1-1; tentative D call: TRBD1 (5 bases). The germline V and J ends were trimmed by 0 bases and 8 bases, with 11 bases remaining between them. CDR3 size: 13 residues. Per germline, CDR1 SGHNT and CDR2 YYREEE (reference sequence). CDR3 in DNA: TGTGCCAGCAGCTTGGTGGGGGACGACGAAGCTTTCTTT. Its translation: CASSLVGDDEAFF.

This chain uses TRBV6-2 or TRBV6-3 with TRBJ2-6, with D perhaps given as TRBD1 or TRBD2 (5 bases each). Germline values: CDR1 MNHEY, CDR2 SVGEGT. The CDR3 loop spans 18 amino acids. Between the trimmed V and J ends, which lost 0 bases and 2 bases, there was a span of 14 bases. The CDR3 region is CASSYSGPGGTGANVLTF. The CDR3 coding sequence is TGTGCCAGCAGTTACTCGGGACCGGGCGGCACTGGGGCCAACGTCCTGACTTTC.